This T cell receptor (beta chain) emerged from a study of shared T cell receptors in the human thymus. V dropped 7 bases and J dropped 7; count of bases not matched to a gene: 13. The CDR3 is 15 amino acids. Per germline, CDR1 MNHNS and CDR2 SASEGT. Here immunoSEQ multiplex PCR was the method, and the copy in TCRdb shows in-frame clones only, minus some. The sample carries 500,000 to 550,000 clones, 75% to 80% recorded once. A further study also used this sample, focusing on human thymus T cells. That study reports: Apparent skewing of V and J gene usage characterized both thymic and blood repertoires.

The receptor was isolated from a boy younger than two with a congenital heart defect. The chain has TRBV6-1 and TRBJ1-2; 9 bases line up with TRBD1. Sequencing was done on a sample of thymocytes. Here the CDR3 reads CASTTTGTGYGGYTF. The DNA for the CDR3 is TGTGCCAGCACCACGACCGGGACAGGGTATGGTGGCTACACCTTC.